A selection of T cell receptor beta chains follows, all from one sample in a study of CD8 T cells in Susac syndrome. TCRdb ran MiXCR on the immunoSEQ multiplex PCR reads and lists one entry per CDR3 protein. The repertoire holds approximately 49,000 distinct CDR3 sequences, more than 85% seen once, with around 0.75% in the top ten. Sequencing was performed on CD8+ T cells from PBMCs. All receptors derive from a human donor with Susac syndrome. Each CDR3 is given without its conserved first and last residue. Fields, in order: CDR3 protein, clone size, V gene, J gene. Only some rows state a clone size, as once, few, many or a class for expanded clones.

CDR3: ASNNLGLYNEQF; size: NA; V: TRBV9; J: TRBJ2-1
CDR3: ASSLGNTIY; size: NA; V: TRBV12-3/TRBV12-4; J: TRBJ1-3
CDR3: ASSDAGTSDEQY; size: NA; V: TRBV7-2; J: TRBJ2-7
CDR3: ASSPSGTENYGYT; size: NA; V: TRBV9; J: TRBJ1-2
CDR3: ASSGDIGGAGYT; size: NA; V: TRBV7-9; J: TRBJ1-2
CDR3: SYKANYGYT; size: NA; V: TRBV29-1; J: TRBJ1-2
CDR3: ASSQVEARTSGLYEQY; size: once; V: TRBV4-1; J: TRBJ2-7
CDR3: ASSYSRNEQF; size: NA; V: TRBV28; J: TRBJ2-1
CDR3: ASSLFPGASIGGYT; size: NA; V: TRBV27; J: TRBJ1-2
CDR3: AWSKDIRGAPLH; size: NA; V: TRBV30; J: TRBJ1-6
CDR3: SASSGAYEQY; size: NA; V: TRBV20-1; J: TRBJ2-7
CDR3: SASPEWVSYEQY; size: NA; V: TRBV20-1; J: TRBJ2-7
CDR3: SVAHSYGASQF; size: NA; V: TRBV29-1; J: TRBJ2-1
CDR3: ASSSGPTGLSSYEQY; size: once; V: TRBV5-6; J: TRBJ2-7
CDR3: ASSSGLGTEAF; size: NA; V: TRBV7-3; J: TRBJ1-1
CDR3: ASSLGLVGQPQH; size: NA; V: TRBV13; J: TRBJ1-5
CDR3: ASSPWGAGNTIY; size: NA; V: TRBV5-4; J: TRBJ1-3
CDR3: SVRNPGQVYEQY; size: NA; V: TRBV29-1; J: TRBJ2-7
CDR3: ASSLTQEMNTEAF; size: NA; V: TRBV7-6; J: TRBJ1-1
CDR3: ASSVLGAQLYGYT; size: NA; V: TRBV11-2; J: TRBJ1-2
CDR3: SVSWVGDEQF; size: NA; V: TRBV29-1; J: TRBJ2-1
CDR3: ASTSNSYGYT; size: NA; V: TRBV2; J: TRBJ1-2
CDR3: ASSEQLAGGPKNIQY; size: NA; V: TRBV5-6; J: TRBJ2-4
CDR3: ASSHTGTIYGYT; size: NA; V: TRBV4-1; J: TRBJ1-2
CDR3: ATQDSGTPYTGELF; size: NA; V: TRBV6-1; J: TRBJ2-2
CDR3: AKNPGTSLRYEQF; size: NA; V: TRBV7-9; J: TRBJ2-1
CDR3: ASSPRDTSAKNIQY; size: once; V: TRBV7-9; J: TRBJ2-4
CDR3: ASSDGGNQPQH; size: NA; V: TRBV27; J: TRBJ1-5